Each of the 25 T cell receptor beta chains below was sequenced from the same sample in a study of ipilimumab plus nivolumab after autologous stem cell transplantation. Repertoires were generated with immunoSEQ multiplex PCR, while TCRdb's copy carries only in-frame clones and drops some. The repertoire holds tens of thousands of clones, 83% seen once, with roughly 2.2% in the top ten. The material sequenced was PBMCs, taken in a trial of ipilimumab plus nivolumab as post-transplant consolidation. These TCRs come from a male donor with diffuse large B-cell lymphoma.

In its sample, this clone was seen a few times. The chain links TRBV2 to TRBJ2-3, with 9 bases fitting TRBD2. From germline, CDR1 is SNHLY and CDR2 FYNNEI. With 1 base clipped from V and 6 bases from J, the junction kept 5 bases outside the gene matches. The CDR3 loop spans 15 amino acids. The CDR3 reads CASSEGLAGSDTQYF. CDR3 nucleotide sequence: TGTGCCAGCAGTGAAGGTCTAGCGGGGTCTGATACGCAGTATTTT.

This clone showed up just a few times. The rearrangement joins TRBV7-2 to TRBJ2-3; 9 bases align to TRBD2. The J segment lost 5 bases and the V segment lost 1 base, leaving 13 bases of the junction unmatched. The CDR3 is 18 amino acids. Germline CDR1 is SGHTA and CDR2 is FQGNSA. The CDR3 sequence is CASSLEVGSGGHRDTQYF. The CDR3 DNA is TGTGCCAGCAGCTTAGAGGTTGGTAGCGGGGGACATAGAGATACGCAGTATTTT.

The gene calls are TRBV7-9 and TRBJ2-2; TRBD1 is a possible D gene (6 bases). The CDR3 is 12 amino acids. V lost 8 bases, J lost 4 bases, and 8 bases lay in between. Germline-derived CDR1 and CDR2 are SEHNR and FQNEAQ (reference sequence). The CDR3, as DNA: TGTGCCAGCCCAGGGGTCACCGGGGAGCTGTTTTTT. Its protein is CASPGVTGELFF.

The chain joins TRBV5-1 to TRBJ1-6; the D gene is possibly TRBD1 (6 bases). Germline assignment: CDR1 SGHRS and CDR2 YFSETQ. Trimming cost V 1 base and J 9 bases, with 17 bases left between them. The CDR3 extends over 16 amino acids. The CDR3 bases are TGCGCCAGCAGCTTGTTAGGGGGTTTAGTGAGTTCACCCCTCCACTTT. Translation: CASSLLGGLVSSPLHF.

The chain is built from TRBV2 and TRBJ2-7, with D perhaps matching TRBD1 (6 bases). CDR3 length equals 12 residues. The ends were cut back, 8 bases at V and 6 bases at J, with 14 bases in the middle. Germline-derived CDR1 and CDR2 are SNHLY and FYNNEI. The CDR3 nucleotides are TGTGCCAGCGGATCCACAGGGCGCGAGCAGTACTTC. Translating it yields CASGSTGREQYF.

This sequence joins TRBV18 and TRBJ1-2; D is perhaps TRBD1 (6 bases). Germline CDR1 KGHSH, CDR2 LQKENI. V shed 2 bases and J shed 8 bases, with 21 bases lying between them. The length of the CDR3 is 16 residues. For the CDR3, the DNA is TGTGCCAGCTCACCAGCCCTGTCGGGGCCCAGGGGAGGCTACACCTTC. Protein: CASSPALSGPRGGYTF.

This clone was observed once. The V gene is TRBV19, the J gene TRBJ1-2; maybe TRBD1 (5 bases). This CDR3 has 13 amino acids. The germline gives CDR1 LNHDA, CDR2 SQIVND (reference sequence). Trimming left V 7 bases short and J 5 bases short, with 14 bases between. CDR3 residues: CASTTPQAYGYTF. For the CDR3, the DNA is TGTGCCAGTACTACCCCACAGGCTTATGGCTACACCTTC.

The chain recombines TRBV6-5 with TRBJ2-2; TRBD1 matches 8 bases. Germline loops: CDR1 MNHEY, CDR2 SVGAGI. V was pared by 6 bases and J by 4 bases, with 7 bases of the junction left unmatched. This CDR3 contains 15 residues. CDR3 residues: CASRSGGAITGELFF. As DNA, the CDR3 is TGTGCCAGCAGGTCAGGGGGCGCGATCACCGGGGAGCTGTTTTTT.

As DNA, the CDR3 is TGTGCCAGCAGCCAGGAACTAGCGGGTTTTTCCTACGAGCAGTACTTC. Translated, it gives CASSQELAGFSYEQYF. This chain joins TRBV4-2 and TRBJ2-7, with 9 bases fitting TRBD2. The CDR3 covers 16 residues. Germline V gene sequence: CDR1 LGHNA, CDR2 YNFKEQ. With 3 bases clipped from V and 1 base from J, the junction kept 7 bases outside the gene matches.

V usage is TRBV7-3 and J usage is TRBJ2-1; D is ambiguous. V lost 5 bases and J 10 bases, leaving 15 bases between the germline ends. The CDR3 is made up of 13 amino acids. CDR1 is SGHTA, CDR2 FQGTGA, per germline. CDR3 sequence reads: CASSGRPGREQFF. The CDR3 bases are TGTGCCAGCAGCGGGCGGCCAGGTAGAGAGCAGTTCTTC.

This clone has a single count. V gene TRBV6-6 combines with J gene TRBJ2-3; 8 bases are shared with TRBD1. Trimming took 6 bases from V and 3 from J; bases not matched to a gene: 11. Germline assignment: CDR1 MNHNY and CDR2 SVGAGI (reference sequence). This CDR3 is built from 16 residues. This CDR3 is CASRRQGARGTDTQYF. CDR3 DNA sequence: TGTGCCAGCAGGCGCCAGGGGGCGAGGGGGACAGATACGCAGTATTTT.

Here the CDR3 reads CASSSRAGGSTDTQYF. CDR3 DNA sequence: TGTGCCAGCAGTTCCAGAGCGGGGGGGAGCACAGATACGCAGTATTTT. This chain links TRBV6-6 with TRBJ2-3; 10 bases agree with TRBD2. CDR1 MNHNY and CDR2 SVGAGI come from the germline V gene (reference sequence). The junction had 4 bases not matched to a gene; V was cut back by 4 bases and J by 0 bases. CDR3 length: 16 amino acids.

The chain combines TRBV19 with TRBJ1-5, with TRBD1 identical over 9 bases. CDR1 is LNHDA and CDR2 is SQIVND in the germline V gene (reference sequence). The J segment lost 6 bases and the V segment lost 6 bases, leaving 12 bases of the junction unmatched. The CDR3 runs 16 residues. The CDR3 coding sequence is TGTGCCAGTAGGCAGCAACAGGGGGCGCTTTTTCAGCCCCAGCATTTT. Translating gives CASRQQQGALFQPQHF.

The J gene is TRBJ2-3, the V gene TRBV7-2; D is unresolved. The CDR3 loop spans 14 amino acids. CDR1 SGHTA and CDR2 FQGNSA come from the germline V gene. The V gene lost 2 bases and the J gene lost 4 bases, with 10 bases spanning the gap. For the CDR3, the DNA is TGTGCCAGCAGCTTATCAGAGGTTGCAGATACGCAGTATTTT. This translates into CASSLSEVADTQYF.

The genes are TRBV2 and TRBJ2-5, with a possible D match to TRBD1 (6 bases). Germline CDR1 and CDR2: SNHLY and FYNNEI. The V end was cut by 5 bases, the J end by 5 bases, with 9 bases between. This CDR3 is built from 12 residues. CDR3 DNA sequence: TGTGCCAGCAGTCCTCAGGGGGAGACCCAGTACTTC. It codes for CASSPQGETQYF.

The chain has TRBV11-3 and TRBJ2-5, with TRBD2 identical over 8 bases. In germline, CDR1 is SGHNT, CDR2 YENEEA. The CDR3 is made up of 15 amino acids. With 5 bases clipped from V and 0 bases from J, the junction kept 5 bases outside the gene matches. Here the CDR3 DNA reads TGTGCCAGCAGCGCGGGGGGTCCCTACCAAGAGACCCAGTACTTC. This sequence encodes CASSAGGPYQETQYF.

This clone was observed a single time. The chain uses TRBV5-4 and TRBJ2-1; 8 bases align to TRBD2. The length of the CDR3 is 16 residues. In germline, CDR1 is SGHNT, CDR2 YYREEE (reference sequence). The V segment lost 3 bases and the J segment 0 bases; nucleotides outside the gene matches: 5. As DNA, the CDR3 is TGTGCCAGCAGCTGGGGCGGGGGGAGCTCCTACAATGAGCAGTTCTTC. It yields the protein CASSWGGGSSYNEQFF.

The chain uses TRBV19 and TRBJ2-2; 10 bases align to TRBD2. CDR3 length equals 16 residues. From germline, CDR1 is LNHDA and CDR2 SQIVND (reference sequence). The V and J ends lost 1 base and 8 bases, in that order; junction bases with no gene match: 7. Written as DNA, the CDR3 is TGTGCCAGTAGTATAGGGCTAGCGGGGGCACGAGGGGAGCTGTTTTTT. Its protein product is CASSIGLAGARGELFF.

This clone was recorded once. As DNA, the CDR3 is TGCGCCAGCAGCCAAGGGACATTCTACGAGCAGTACTTC. This encodes CASSQGTFYEQYF. The chain is built from TRBV4-1 and TRBJ2-7; the D gene is possibly TRBD1 (5 bases). Trimming shortened V by 1 base and J by 3 bases, and 7 bases separated the two germline ends. Germline values: CDR1 MGHRA, CDR2 YSYEKL. This CDR3 comprises 13 residues.

The chain recombines TRBV11-2 with TRBJ2-1, with D perhaps TRBD2 (6 bases). Trimming took 7 bases from V and 0 from J, leaving 16 bases between them. Per the germline V gene, CDR1 is SGHAT and CDR2 is FQNNGV. CDR3 length: 16 residues. This chain's CDR3 is CASNMGLPISYNEQFF. The CDR3, as DNA: TGTGCCAGCAACATGGGACTGCCGATCTCCTACAATGAGCAGTTCTTC. Full variable domain (remainder filled in from reference TRBV11-2 and TRBJ2-1): EAGVAQSPRYKIIEKRQSVAFWCNPISGHATLYWYQQILGQGPKLLIQFQNNGVVDDSQLPKDRFSAERLKGVDSTLKIQPAKLEDSAVYLCASNMGLPISYNEQFFGPGTRLTVL.

The V gene is TRBV19, the J gene TRBJ2-1; TRBD1 matches 10 bases. The ends lost 1 base at V and 4 bases at J; junction bases unmatched: 7. The CDR3 runs to 17 residues. In germline, CDR1 is LNHDA, CDR2 SQIVND (reference sequence). In DNA form, the CDR3 reads TGTGCCAGTAGTATAGGCGGCTGGGACAGGGGTTACAATGAGCAGTTCTTC. It yields the protein CASSIGGWDRGYNEQFF.

V usage is TRBV19 and J usage is TRBJ1-1, with TRBD1 identical over 7 bases. CDR1 is LNHDA, CDR2 SQIVND, per germline (reference sequence). V lost 7 bases, J lost 5 bases, and 7 bases stayed unmatched. This CDR3 contains 13 residues. Here the CDR3 reads CASIGRGRTEAFF. The CDR3 DNA reads as TGTGCCAGTATTGGGAGGGGGCGAACTGAAGCTTTCTTT.

J is TRBJ1-1 and V is TRBV19; no clear D gene. This CDR3 contains 14 residues. Germline lookup yields CDR1 LNHDA and CDR2 SQIVND (reference sequence). With 4 bases removed from V and 2 bases from J, the gap between germline ends came to 11 bases. The CDR3 spells CASSSDGFNTEAFF. The CDR3 coding sequence is TGTGCCAGTAGTAGTGACGGGTTCAACACTGAAGCTTTCTTT.

CDR3 loop: CASSPGVPDTQYF. The DNA of the CDR3 is TGTGCCAGCAGCCCGGGAGTGCCAGATACGCAGTATTTT. V and J are TRBV9 and TRBJ2-3; the D gene is possibly TRBD2 (6 bases). The CDR3 is 13 residues long. Germline CDR1 reads SGDLS; CDR2 reads YYNGEE. The germline V and J ends were trimmed by 4 bases and 4 bases, with 10 bases remaining between them.

The genes are TRBV5-1 and TRBJ1-6; D remains ambiguous. The CDR3 is 16 residues long. Trimming shortened V by 0 bases and J by 0 bases, and 7 bases separated the two germline ends. Germline V lookup: CDR1 SGHRS, CDR2 YFSETQ. CDR3 residues: CASSLDPSSYNSPLHF. The CDR3 nucleotides are TGCGCCAGCAGCTTGGATCCGAGCTCCTATAATTCACCCCTCCACTTT.